Below are 25 T cell receptor beta chains sequenced from a single sample in a study of blood T cells in healthy people across ages. Using a J-beta primer mix together with a sample-barcoded 5' primer, a second PCR was run for roughly 7 to 12 cycles. From the 5' RACE reads, TCRdb called clonotypes with MiXCR, one entry per CDR3 protein. The sample records roughly 790,000 distinct CDR3 sequences, about 42% being singletons. Sequencing was performed on blood. The origin of the receptors is a woman in her fifties or sixties in good health.

The chain uses TRBV20-1 and TRBJ2-7, with 8 bases lining up with TRBD2. J was trimmed by 4 bases and V by 1 base; bases with no gene match: 12. CDR1 DFQATT and CDR2 SNEGSKA come from the germline V gene (reference sequence). There are 16 residues in the CDR3. CDR3 bases: TGCAGTGCTAGAGGCACTAGCGGAACCCTGTTATACGAGCAGTACTTC. Residues: CSARGTSGTLLYEQYF.

This clonotype was detected a few times. The genes are TRBV14 and TRBJ2-1; no definite D call. The CDR3 is made up of 14 amino acids. Per the germline V gene, CDR1 is SGHDN and CDR2 is FVKESK. V was cut by 8 bases and J by 3 bases, with 14 bases left in between. The CDR3 region is CASGWKRFYNEQFF. The CDR3 region has the DNA TGTGCCAGCGGGTGGAAAAGATTCTACAATGAGCAGTTCTTC.

The chain uses TRBV29-1 and TRBJ2-2; no reliable D call. V lost 3 bases, J lost 6 bases, and 11 bases lay in between. Germline V gene sequence: CDR1 SQVTM, CDR2 ANQGSEA. CDR3 length equals 13 residues. Written as DNA, the CDR3 is TGCAGCGTTGAGGTGTCGTCGGCCGGGGAGCTGTTTTTT. Amino acids: CSVEVSSAGELFF.

The table lists this clonotype with many counts. The chain uses TRBV10-3 and TRBJ2-3; perhaps D is TRBD1 or TRBD2 (5 bases each). The CDR3 totals 13 residues. V was pared by 11 bases and J by 0 bases, with 12 bases between. The germline V gene encodes CDR1 ENHRY and CDR2 SYGVKD. CDR3 coding DNA: TGTGCCTCCAGGGAGCTTAGCACAGATACGCAGTATTTT. This codes for CASRELSTDTQYF.

This chain connects TRBV28 to TRBJ2-1; D remains ambiguous. The V end was cut by 7 bases, the J end by 10 bases, with 8 bases between. The CDR3 is 10 residues long. CDR1 is MDHEN and CDR2 is SYDVKM in the germline V gene. CDR3 in amino acids: CASKGPEQFF. CDR3 in DNA: TGTGCCAGCAAGGGTCCCGAGCAGTTCTTC.

The chain combines TRBV6-8 with TRBJ2-1; D is unclear. The CDR3 totals 16 residues. The germline V gene has CDR1 MNHGY and CDR2 SAAAGT. V lost 2 bases to trimming and J lost 0 bases, with 11 bases between them. The CDR3 DNA is TGTGCCAGCAGTTACAACTCCTCCCGCTCCTACAATGAGCAGTTCTTC. It translates to CASSYNSSRSYNEQFF.

The chain joins TRBV29-1 to TRBJ2-1; 8 nucleotides align to TRBD2. The germline V gene has CDR1 SQVTM and CDR2 ANQGSEA. V lost 7 bases to trimming and J lost 7 bases; unmatched junction nucleotides: 9. The CDR3 consists of 13 residues. The CDR3 sequence is CSGAGGMLNEQFF. In DNA, the CDR3 is TGCAGCGGGGCGGGGGGCATGCTGAATGAGCAGTTCTTC.

The rearrangement uses TRBV18 and TRBJ1-1, with TRBD1 as a possible D gene (6 bases). The V end lost 2 bases, the J end lost 5 bases, and 18 bases lay between the germline ends. The CDR3 totals 16 residues. Germline loops: CDR1 KGHSH, CDR2 LQKENI. The CDR3 loop reads CASSPADSILGTEAFF. The CDR3 bases are TGTGCCAGCTCACCAGCGGACAGCATATTGGGAACTGAAGCTTTCTTT.

The V call is TRBV20-1, the J call TRBJ1-1, with a weak D call TRBD1 (5 bases). The CDR3 totals 13 residues. The germline CDR1 and CDR2 sequences are DFQATT and SNEGSKA (reference sequence). V lost 5 bases, J lost 3 bases, and 13 bases lay in between. The DNA of the CDR3 is TGCAGTGCTTTTGTAGGGGCTCACACTGAAGCTTTCTTT. This gives the protein CSAFVGAHTEAFF.

The chain has TRBV5-6 and TRBJ2-7, with D perhaps TRBD1 (5 bases). Trimming cost V 6 bases and J 4 bases, with 17 bases left between them. CDR1 and CDR2 (germline): SGHDT, YYEEEE. The CDR3 extends over 14 amino acids. The CDR3 sequence: CASNPLDSLYEQYF. The CDR3 DNA is TGTGCCAGCAACCCCTTAGACAGTCTATACGAGCAGTACTTC.

The CDR3 sequence is CSASSSGDNYEQYF. The CDR3, as DNA: TGCAGTGCTAGTTCTAGCGGGGACAACTACGAGCAGTACTTC. V gene TRBV20-1 combines with J gene TRBJ2-7, with 9 bases that match TRBD2. The J segment lost 3 bases and the V segment lost 3 bases, leaving 6 bases of the junction unmatched. CDR1 is DFQATT and CDR2 is SNEGSKA in the germline V gene (reference sequence). The CDR3 has 14 residues.

This clonotype was seen only once. This chain uses TRBV4-3 with TRBJ2-4; possible D gene TRBD1, 6 bases. The end of the DNA fits TRBJ2-7 better, so the J call may be wrong. This CDR3 has 16 amino acids. In germline, CDR1 is LGHNA, CDR2 YSLEER. CDR3 residues: CASSQDLNRAFYEQYF. The CDR3 DNA follows: TGCGCCAGCAGCCAAGATCTGAACAGGGCATTCTACGAGCAGTACTTC.

The chain carries TRBV20-1 and TRBJ2-1; D is possibly TRBD1 or TRBD2 (5 bases each). Germline CDR1 reads DFQATT; CDR2 reads SNEGSKA (reference sequence). CDR3 size: 16 residues. V was pared by 3 bases and J by 13 bases, with 28 bases between. Written as DNA, the CDR3 is TGCAGTGCTAGCGGAGCGATGGGGGTGGCTCAAGAGACCCAGTTCTTC. Amino acid sequence: CSASGAMGVAQETQFF.

The gene calls are TRBV10-3 and TRBJ2-2; 9 bases are a match to TRBD1. After removal of 2 bases from V and 4 bases from J, the junction contained 5 bases not matched to a gene. The CDR3 runs 16 residues. Germline V gives CDR1 ENHRY, CDR2 SYGVKD. CDR3 nucleotide sequence: TGTGCCATCAGTGAGGGACAGGGGTTGGTCACCGGGGAGCTGTTTTTT. Translation: CAISEGQGLVTGELFF.

This clonotype has ten or more counts. The rearrangement links TRBV5-1 to TRBJ2-4; TRBD1 matches 7 bases. This CDR3 is 14 amino acids long. The ends lost 4 bases at V and 6 bases at J; junction bases unmatched: 7. Germline CDR1 is SGHRS and CDR2 is YFSETQ. CDR3 residues: CASSQGDGGNIQYF. CDR3 nucleotides: TGCGCCAGCAGCCAGGGGGACGGCGGAAACATTCAGTACTTC.

This clonotype was detected once. This may stem from a read error, because a much larger clone lies one nucleotide away. The CDR3 coding sequence is TGTGCCAGCAGCTACGGGGAGGGCACAGATACGCAGTATTTT. Translated: CASSYGEGTDTQYF. The chain has TRBV12-3 or TRBV12-4 and TRBJ2-3, with D possibly TRBD2 on 6 matching bases. This CDR3 has 14 amino acids. Trimming removed 6 bases from V and 1 base from J, with 11 bases in between.

This clonotype was detected only a few times. This sequence joins TRBV3-1 and TRBJ2-1; D is perhaps TRBD2 (6 bases). V was cut by 3 bases and J by 4 bases, with 13 bases left in between. CDR1 is LGHDT, CDR2 YNNKEL, per germline (reference sequence). The CDR3 sequence is 15 residues long. DNA for the CDR3: TGTGCCAGCAGCCAGAGCGGACTACAATACAATGAGCAGTTCTTC. Translating it yields CASSQSGLQYNEQFF.

V is TRBV30 and J is TRBJ2-5; no firm D call. V gave up 2 bases and J gave up 2 bases, with 6 bases separating them. Germline lookup yields CDR1 GTSNPN and CDR2 SVGIG (reference sequence). The CDR3 has 12 amino acids. Written as DNA, the CDR3 is TGTGCCTGGAGTACAAGACAAGAGACCCAGTACTTC. It translates to CAWSTRQETQYF.

The V and J genes are TRBV12-3 or TRBV12-4 and TRBJ2-1; D is unclear. With 1 base removed from V and 0 bases from J, the gap between germline ends came to 7 bases. The CDR3 length is 15 residues. The CDR3: CASSLVFSSYNEQFF. As DNA, the CDR3 is TGTGCCAGCAGTTTAGTCTTCAGCTCCTACAATGAGCAGTTCTTC.

V gene TRBV27 combines with J gene TRBJ2-2, with 7 bases that match TRBD1. Germline loops: CDR1 MNHEY, CDR2 SMNVEV (reference sequence). The CDR3 runs to 16 residues. V lost 8 bases, J lost 1 base, and 10 bases stayed unmatched. In nucleotides, the CDR3 is TGTGCCAGCTCTGAGATAGGGGGCCGGAACACCGGGGAGCTGTTTTTT. It specifies CASSEIGGRNTGELFF.

The V call is TRBV11-1, the J call TRBJ2-5; D may be TRBD1 (5 bases). The V end lost 5 bases, the J end lost 11 bases, and 15 bases lay between the germline ends. Looked up from germline, CDR1 is SGHAT and CDR2 is FQDESV (reference sequence). The CDR3 loop spans 12 amino acids. CDR3 residues: CASSHRSPEQYF. In DNA, the CDR3 is TGTGCCAGCAGCCACAGGTCGCCTGAGCAGTACTTC.

V and J are TRBV4-1 and TRBJ2-6; 7 bases align to TRBD1. The CDR3 sequence is 16 residues long. V lost 4 bases, J lost 0 bases, and 3 bases stayed unmatched. Germline V gene sequence: CDR1 MGHRA, CDR2 YSYEKL. The DNA for the CDR3 is TGCGCCAGCAGCCCGACAGGGTACTCTGGGGCCAACGTCCTGACTTTC. This sequence encodes CASSPTGYSGANVLTF.

On this clonotype itself: Mismatch with germline at one junction end may stem from a read error. The chain employs TRBV7-6 and TRBJ2-7; a weak D match, TRBD2 (7 bases). The CDR3 consists of 14 residues. Germline V gene sequence: CDR1 SGHVS, CDR2 FNYEAQ. The CDR3: CVSSLEGGGLEQYF. The CDR3 coding sequence is TGTGTCAGCAGCTTAGAGGGAGGGGGATTGGAGCAGTACTTC.

This clonotype was detected a few times. V gene TRBV25-1 combines with J gene TRBJ2-7; D perhaps matches TRBD1 (6 bases). CDR1 is MGHDK and CDR2 is SYGVNS in the germline V gene. The CDR3 length is 14 residues. V lost 6 bases to trimming and J lost 0 bases, with 12 bases between them. In DNA form, the CDR3 reads TGTGCCAGCAGGGACGACAGGAGCTCCTACGAGCAGTACTTC. Its translation is CASRDDRSSYEQYF.

The rearrangement joins TRBV2 to TRBJ2-7, with D possibly TRBD2 on 5 matching bases. The V gene lost 7 bases and the J gene lost 12 bases, with 25 bases spanning the gap. The germline CDR1 and CDR2 sequences are SNHLY and FYNNEI. The CDR3 runs to 14 residues. The CDR3 sequence is CASTTWESVTTWYF. In nucleotides, the CDR3 is TGTGCCAGCACCACGTGGGAGAGCGTGACAACGTGGTACTTC.